The TCR beta chain described here comes from a study of metastatic and nonmetastatic thyroid tumors. From the PCR reads, TCRdb re-called clones with MiXCR. Of almost 15,000 clones in the sample, 25% to 30% are singletons; the top ten hold approximately 52%. This CDR3 is 15 amino acids long. From germline, CDR1 is MNHNS and CDR2 SASEGT. V gave up 2 bases and J gave up 0 bases, with 11 bases separating them. Patients were all untreated before their thyroid surgery. This TCR came from a male donor with papillary thyroid cancer or a benign thyroid nodule (not recorded which). Some clones in this sample may be carry-over from other donors' samples. Material for sequencing was tumor tissue. The chain uses TRBV6-1 and TRBJ2-7; TRBD1 is a possible D gene (5 bases). Written as DNA, the CDR3 is TGTGCCAGCAGTGAAACGACAGCCAGCTCCTACGAGCAGTACTTC. This translates into CASSETTASSYEQYF.